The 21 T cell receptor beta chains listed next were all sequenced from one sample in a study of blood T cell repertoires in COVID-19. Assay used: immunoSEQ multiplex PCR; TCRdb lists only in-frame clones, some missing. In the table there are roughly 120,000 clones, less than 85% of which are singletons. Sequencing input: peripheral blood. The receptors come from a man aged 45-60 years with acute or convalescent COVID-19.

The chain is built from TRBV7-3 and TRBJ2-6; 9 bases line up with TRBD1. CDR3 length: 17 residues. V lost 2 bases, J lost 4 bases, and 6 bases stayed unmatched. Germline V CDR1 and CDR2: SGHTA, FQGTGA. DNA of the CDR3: TGTGCCAGCAGCTTATTGGGACAGGGATCCGGGGCCAACGTCCTGACTTTC. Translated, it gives CASSLLGQGSGANVLTF.

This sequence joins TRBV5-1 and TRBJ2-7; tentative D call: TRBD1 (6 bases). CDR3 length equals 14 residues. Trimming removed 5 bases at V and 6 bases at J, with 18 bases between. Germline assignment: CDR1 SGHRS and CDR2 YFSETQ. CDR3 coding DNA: TGCGCCAGCAGACTAACAGGGTGGAAAGGCGAGCAGTACTTC. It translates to CASRLTGWKGEQYF.

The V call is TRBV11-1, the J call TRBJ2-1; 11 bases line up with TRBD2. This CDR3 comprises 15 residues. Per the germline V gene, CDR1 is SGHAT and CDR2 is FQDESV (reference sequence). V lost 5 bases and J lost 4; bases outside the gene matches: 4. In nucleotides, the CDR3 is TGTGCCAGCAGCCTACTAGCGGGGGAGTACAATGAGCAGTTCTTC. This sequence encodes CASSLLAGEYNEQFF. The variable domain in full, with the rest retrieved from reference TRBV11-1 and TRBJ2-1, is EAEVAQSPRYKITEKSQAVAFWCDPISGHATLYWYRQILGQGPELLVQFQDESVVDDSQLPKDRFSAERLKGVDSTLKIQPAELGDSAMYLCASSLLAGEYNEQFFGPGTRLTVL.

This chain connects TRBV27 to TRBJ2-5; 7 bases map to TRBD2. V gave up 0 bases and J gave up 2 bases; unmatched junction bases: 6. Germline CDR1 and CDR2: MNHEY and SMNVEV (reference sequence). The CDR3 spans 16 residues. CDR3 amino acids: CASSLSGGAGQETQYF. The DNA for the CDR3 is TGTGCCAGCAGTTTATCGGGAGGGGCAGGGCAAGAGACCCAGTACTTC.

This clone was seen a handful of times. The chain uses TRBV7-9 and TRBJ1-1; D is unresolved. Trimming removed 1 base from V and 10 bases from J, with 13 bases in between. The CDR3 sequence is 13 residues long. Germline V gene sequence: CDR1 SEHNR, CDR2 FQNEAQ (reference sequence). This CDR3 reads CASSLEAEGAAFF. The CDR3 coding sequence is TGTGCCAGCAGCTTAGAAGCGGAGGGAGCAGCTTTCTTT.

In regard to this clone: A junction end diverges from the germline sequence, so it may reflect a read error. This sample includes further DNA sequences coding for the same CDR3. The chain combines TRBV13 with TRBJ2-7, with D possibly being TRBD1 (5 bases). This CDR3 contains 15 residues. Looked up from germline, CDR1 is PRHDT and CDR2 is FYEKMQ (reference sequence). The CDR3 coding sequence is TGTGCCAGCAGCTTAGGTTACTCAGGGATCTACGAACAGTACTTC. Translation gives CASSLGYSGIYEQYF.

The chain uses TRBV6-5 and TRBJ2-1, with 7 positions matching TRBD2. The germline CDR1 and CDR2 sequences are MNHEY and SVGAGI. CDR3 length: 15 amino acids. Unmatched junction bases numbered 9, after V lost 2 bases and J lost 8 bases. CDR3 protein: CASSYEAGVGYEQFF. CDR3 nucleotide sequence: TGTGCCAGCAGTTACGAGGCGGGAGTTGGCTATGAGCAGTTCTTC.

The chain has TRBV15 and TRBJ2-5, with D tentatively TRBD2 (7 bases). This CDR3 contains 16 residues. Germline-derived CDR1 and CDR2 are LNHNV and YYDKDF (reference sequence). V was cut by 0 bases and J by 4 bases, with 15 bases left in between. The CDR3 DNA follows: TGTGCCACCAGCAGAGATGGGAGGGGGGGCGGAGAGACCCAGTACTTC. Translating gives CATSRDGRGGGETQYF.

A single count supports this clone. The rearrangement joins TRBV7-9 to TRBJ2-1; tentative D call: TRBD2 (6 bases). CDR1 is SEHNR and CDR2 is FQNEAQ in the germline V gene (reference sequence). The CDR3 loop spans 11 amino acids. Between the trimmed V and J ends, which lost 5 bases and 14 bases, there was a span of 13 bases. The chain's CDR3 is CASSEERVEFF. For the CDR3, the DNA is TGTGCCAGCAGCGAGGAGCGGGTGGAGTTCTTC. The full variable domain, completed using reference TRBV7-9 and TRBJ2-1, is DTGVSQNPRHKITKRGQNVTFRCDPISEHNRLYWYRQTLGQGPEFLTYFQNEAQLEKSRLLSDRFSAERPKGSFSTLEIQRTEQGDSAMYLCASSEERVEFFGPGTRLTVL.

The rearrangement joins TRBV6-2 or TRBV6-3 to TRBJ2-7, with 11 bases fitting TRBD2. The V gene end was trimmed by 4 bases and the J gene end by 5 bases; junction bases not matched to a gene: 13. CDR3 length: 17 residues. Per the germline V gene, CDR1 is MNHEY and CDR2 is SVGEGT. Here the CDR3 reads CASSSGTSGGTVDEQYF. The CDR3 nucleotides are TGTGCCAGCAGTTCCGGGACTAGCGGCGGCACAGTTGACGAGCAGTACTTC.

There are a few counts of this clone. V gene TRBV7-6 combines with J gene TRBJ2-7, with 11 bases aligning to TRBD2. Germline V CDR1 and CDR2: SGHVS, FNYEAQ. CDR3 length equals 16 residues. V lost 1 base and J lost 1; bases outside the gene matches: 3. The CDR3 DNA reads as TGTGCCAGCAGCTTAGGGACTAGCGGGTTTTCCTACGAGCAGTACTTC. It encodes CASSLGTSGFSYEQYF.

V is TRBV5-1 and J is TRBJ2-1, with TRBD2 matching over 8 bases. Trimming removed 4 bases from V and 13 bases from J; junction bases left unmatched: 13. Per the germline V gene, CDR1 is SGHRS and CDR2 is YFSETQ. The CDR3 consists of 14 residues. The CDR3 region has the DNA TGCGCCAGCAGCCAAGTGGACTTCGCGGGGGGTCAGTTCTTC. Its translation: CASSQVDFAGGQFF.

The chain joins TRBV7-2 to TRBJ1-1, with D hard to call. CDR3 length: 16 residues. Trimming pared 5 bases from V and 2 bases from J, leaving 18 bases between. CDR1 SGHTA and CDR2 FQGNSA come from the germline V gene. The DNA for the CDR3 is TGTGCCAGCAGCCACTGGTTTTGGGAGGGAAACACTGAAGCTTTCTTT. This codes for CASSHWFWEGNTEAFF.

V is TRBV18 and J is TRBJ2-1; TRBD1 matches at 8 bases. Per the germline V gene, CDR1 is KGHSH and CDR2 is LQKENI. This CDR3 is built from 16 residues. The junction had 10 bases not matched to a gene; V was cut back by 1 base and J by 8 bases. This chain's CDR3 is CASSPRRQDRVDEQFF. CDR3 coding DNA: TGTGCCAGCTCACCACGGAGGCAGGACAGGGTCGATGAGCAGTTCTTC.

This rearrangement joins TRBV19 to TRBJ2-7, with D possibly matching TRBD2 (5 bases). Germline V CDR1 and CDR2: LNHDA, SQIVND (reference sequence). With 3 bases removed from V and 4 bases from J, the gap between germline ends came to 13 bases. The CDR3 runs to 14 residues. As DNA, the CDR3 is TGTGCCAGTAGTATTGGGTTCGGAGGATACGAGCAGTACTTC. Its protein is CASSIGFGGYEQYF.

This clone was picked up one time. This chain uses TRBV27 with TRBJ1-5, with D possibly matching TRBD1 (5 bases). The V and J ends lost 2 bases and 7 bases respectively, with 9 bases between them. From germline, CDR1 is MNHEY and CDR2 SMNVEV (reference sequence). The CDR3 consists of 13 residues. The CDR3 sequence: CASSLGALQPQHF. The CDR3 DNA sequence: TGTGCCAGCAGTTTAGGGGCCCTACAGCCCCAGCATTTT.

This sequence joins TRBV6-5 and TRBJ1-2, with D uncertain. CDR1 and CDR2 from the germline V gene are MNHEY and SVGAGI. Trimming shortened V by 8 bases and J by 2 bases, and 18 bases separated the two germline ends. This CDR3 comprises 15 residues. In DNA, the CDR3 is TGTGCCAGCGCCCGAGACCCGGGAGTAAACTATGGCTACACCTTC. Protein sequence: CASARDPGVNYGYTF.

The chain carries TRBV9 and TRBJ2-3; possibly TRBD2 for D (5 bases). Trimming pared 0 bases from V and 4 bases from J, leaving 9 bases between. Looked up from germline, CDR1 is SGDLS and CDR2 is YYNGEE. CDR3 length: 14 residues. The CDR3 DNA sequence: TGTGCCAGCAGCGTAGTCCAGGAGGCAGATACGCAGTATTTT. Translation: CASSVVQEADTQYF.

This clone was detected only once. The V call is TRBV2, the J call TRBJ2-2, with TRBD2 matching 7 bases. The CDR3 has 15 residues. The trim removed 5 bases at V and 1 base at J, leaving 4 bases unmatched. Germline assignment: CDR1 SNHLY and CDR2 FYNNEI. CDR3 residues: CASSQAGENTGELFF. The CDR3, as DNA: TGTGCCAGCAGTCAGGCGGGGGAGAACACCGGGGAGCTGTTTTTT. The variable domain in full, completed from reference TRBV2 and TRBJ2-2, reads EPEVTQTPSHQVTQMGQEVILRCVPISNHLYFYWYRQILGQKVEFLVSFYNNEISEKSEIFDDQFSVERPDGSNFTLKIRSTKLEDSAMYFCASSQAGENTGELFFGEGSRLTVL.

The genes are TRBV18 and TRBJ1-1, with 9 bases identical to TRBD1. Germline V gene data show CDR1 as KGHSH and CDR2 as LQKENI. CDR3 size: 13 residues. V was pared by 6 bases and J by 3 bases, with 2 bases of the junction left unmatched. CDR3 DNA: TGTGCCAGCTCCCACAGGGGGCACACTGAAGCTTTCTTT. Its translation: CASSHRGHTEAFF.

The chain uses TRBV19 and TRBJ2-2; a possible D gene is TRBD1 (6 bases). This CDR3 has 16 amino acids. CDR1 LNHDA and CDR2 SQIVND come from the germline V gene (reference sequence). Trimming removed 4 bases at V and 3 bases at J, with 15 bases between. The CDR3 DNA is TGTGCCAGTAGTACCGTTCAGGGGTCGGACACCGGGGAGCTGTTTTTT. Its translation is CASSTVQGSDTGELFF.